This T cell receptor (beta chain) stems from a study of T cell repertoires in cytomegalovirus infection. CDR3 size: 13 residues. Between the trimmed V and J ends, which lost 7 bases and 2 bases, there was a span of 9 bases. Germline V lookup: CDR1 LNHDA, CDR2 SQIVND (reference sequence). For this clonotype: Antigen: not known.

In TCRdb, the reads were re-called with MiXCR into one record per CDR3 protein. The repertoire holds about 920,000 distinct CDR3 sequences, approximately 30% seen once, with about an eighth in the top ten. The source of this sequence is a human donor in good health (CMV status not recorded). Some clones in this sample may be carry-over from other donors' samples. This chain uses TRBV19 with TRBJ2-1; D is perhaps TRBD2 (5 bases). Sequences were derived from cultured CD8+ T cells from PBMCs, sampled from culture after CMV antigen stimulation. CDR3 protein: CASIGDPYNEQFF. DNA of the CDR3: TGTGCCAGTATCGGGGATCCCTACAATGAGCAGTTCTTC.